This T cell receptor (beta chain) was identified during a study of shared clonotypes between healthy human individuals. Study summary: Each donor's CD4 naive and CD4 memory cells filled three plates apiece, CD8 naive two, and CD8 memory one.

Using immunoSEQ multiplex PCR, the repertoire was profiled, and TCRdb retains in-frame clones only, with some absent. The sample consists of 2 million to 2.5 million clones, approximately 93% of them appearing once. It was into CD45RA+ naive and CD45RA-negative memory subsets that the CD4+ cells were split. Of note for this clone: The target antigen is unknown.

Findings and limits, study-wide: Among the subsets, naive ones generally showed larger estimated richness than memory ones.

The receptor comes from a man between 18 and 29 years old in good health. Some clones in this sample may be carry-over from other donors' samples. Sequencing was done on a sample of naive CD4+ T cells from PBMCs. Stated subset: CD45RA+ positively selected.

Here the CDR3 reads CAWSRDRAYGTEAFF. As DNA, the CDR3 is TGTGCCTGGAGTCGGGACAGGGCTTACGGCACTGAAGCTTTCTTT. This rearrangement joins TRBV30 to TRBJ1-1; 9 nucleotides align to TRBD1. Germline values: CDR1 GTSNPN, CDR2 SVGIG (reference sequence). The CDR3 runs to 15 residues. J gave up 4 bases and V 2 bases, and 8 bases lay outside the gene matches.